A selection of T cell receptor beta chains follows, all from one sample in a study of PD-L1 blockade in urothelial cancer. Data came from immunoSEQ multiplex PCR; TCRdb stores just in-frame clones and leaves some out. The table lists about 55,000 clones, approximately 80% of them singletons. This specimen was PBMCs, taken around atezolizumab (anti-PD-L1) treatment. These receptors were collected from a man in his fifties or sixties with urothelial cancer. CDR3s include the opening cysteine and the closing phenylalanine or tryptophan. The D gene is left open where the match is weak. For some rows the clone size is stated as once, few or many, or as a class when expanded; others skip it.

few	TRBJ2-2	TRBV9	NA	TGTGCCACCAGACGGTCCGGGGAGCTGTTTTTT	CATRRSGELFF
NA	TRBJ2-4	TRBV12-5	NA	TGTGCTAGTGGTTTGGTTGTAGGGGGGGAAAACATTCAGTACTTC	CASGLVVGGENIQYF
NA	TRBJ2-1	TRBV29-1	TRBD2	TGCAGCGCCAAGGGAACTAGCGGGGTTTTGGATGAGCAGTTCTTC	CSAKGTSGVLDEQFF
NA	TRBJ1-3	TRBV10-3	NA	TGTGCCATCAGTGACAGGAGGGCCACCTCTGGAAACACCATATATTTT	CAISDRRATSGNTIYF
NA	TRBJ2-7	TRBV11-2	TRBD2	TGTGCCAGCAGCTTGGGAGGACTAGCGGTTCCCTACGAGCAGTACTTC	CASSLGGLAVPYEQYF
NA	TRBJ2-7	TRBV6-1	NA	TGTGCCAGCAGTGAATTGGTCAGCTCCTACGAGCAGTACTTC	CASSELVSSYEQYF
NA	TRBJ1-2	TRBV6-5	NA	TGTGCCAGCAGTTCCAAAAGACAGATTAACTATGGCTACACCTTC	CASSSKRQINYGYTF
few	TRBJ1-2	TRBV5-4	TRBD1	TGTGCCAGCAGCTTGATGGGGGACAGGGGCTCATGGGATGGCTACACCTTC	CASSLMGDRGSWDGYTF
few	TRBJ1-3	TRBV9	NA	TGTGCCAGCAGCGGACAGGCTGGAAACACCATATATTTT	CASSGQAGNTIYF
NA	TRBJ2-1	TRBV19	TRBD2	TGTGCCAGTAGTCCCCAACTAGCGATCTACAATGAGCAGTTCTTC	CASSPQLAIYNEQFF
NA	TRBJ2-5	TRBV15	TRBD2	TGTGCCACCAGCAACCCGACTAGCGGGAGGCACGGGACCCAGTACTTC	CATSNPTSGRHGTQYF
NA	TRBJ2-5	TRBV6-5	NA	TGTGCCAGCAGTTATAGCGGCGGAGAGGAGACCCAGTACTTC	CASSYSGGEETQYF
NA	TRBJ2-7	TRBV9	NA	TGTGCCAGCAGCGTAGCGTCTGAGACCTACGAGCAGTACTTC	CASSVASETYEQYF
NA	TRBJ1-1	TRBV9	TRBD1	TGTGCCAGCAGCGAACAGGGGGCTAACACTGAAGCTTTCTTT	CASSEQGANTEAFF
NA	TRBJ2-6	TRBV2	NA	TGTGCCGGCAAAGAGAGTGGGGCCAACGTCCTGACTTTC	CAGKESGANVLTF
once	TRBJ2-1	TRBV5-6	TRBD2	TGTGCCAGCAGCTTGGTTAGCGGGGGGGGAGAGCAGTTCTTC	CASSLVSGGGEQFF
NA	TRBJ2-1	TRBV2	TRBD2	TGTGCCAGCAGTCCGACTAGCGGGAGAGGATATGAGCAGTTCTTC	CASSPTSGRGYEQFF
NA	TRBJ2-7	TRBV6-5	NA	TGTGCCAGCAGTTATGGGGGACAATACTACGAGCAGTACTTC	CASSYGGQYYEQYF
NA	TRBJ2-1	TRBV18	TRBD1	TGTGCCGGACTCGGACAGGGAGGCTCCTACAATGAGCAGTTCTTC	CAGLGQGGSYNEQFF
NA	TRBJ1-4	TRBV7-9	TRBD1	TGTGCCAGCAGTCAATCCTCGACAGGGGGTGCAAATGAAAAACTGTTTTTT	CASSQSSTGGANEKLFF
NA	TRBJ2-5	TRBV18	NA	TGTGCCAGCTCACCCTTAGAGGCCTGGCAAGAGACCCAGTACTTC	CASSPLEAWQETQYF
NA	TRBJ2-3	TRBV9	NA	TGTGCCAGCAGCGTAGCTCGGACAGGCACAGATACGCAGTATTTT	CASSVARTGTDTQYF
NA	TRBJ2-6	TRBV2	TRBD1	TGTGCCAGCAGGAAGGGACAGGGTTCCCTCTGGGCCAACGTCCTGACTTTC	CASRKGQGSLWANVLTF
NA	TRBJ1-2	TRBV9	NA	TGTGCCAGCAGCCCGGATCAGGGCAGAACTAACTATGGCTACACCTTC	CASSPDQGRTNYGYTF
NA	TRBJ2-3	TRBV10-3	NA	TGTGCCGCGAGGACAAACGTCCTTTCCGCAGATACGCAGTATTTT	CAARTNVLSADTQYF
few	TRBJ1-4	TRBV4-1	TRBD1	TGCGCCAGCAGCCATGGACAGGGGGTGAGGGAAAAACTGTTTTTT	CASSHGQGVREKLFF
NA	TRBJ1-2	TRBV19	TRBD1	TGTGCCAGTACCAGAACAGGGGGGAACTATGGCTACACCTTC	CASTRTGGNYGYTF
NA	TRBJ2-1	TRBV28	TRBD2	TGTGCCAGCAGTTTATTGCTAGCGGGAGGATATTACAATGAGCAGTTCTTC	CASSLLLAGGYYNEQFF
NA	TRBJ2-7	TRBV25-1	TRBD2	TGTGCCAGCAGTGAACCCGGACTAGCCGAGCAGTACTTC	CASSEPGLAEQYF
NA	TRBJ1-1	TRBV19	NA	TGTGCCAGTAGTTGGGCAGAGTTGAACACTGAAGCTTTCTTT	CASSWAELNTEAFF
NA	TRBJ2-2	TRBV6-5	NA	TGTGCCAGCAGTGCCTCAGGTGACGGGGAGCTGTTTTTT	CASSASGDGELFF
NA	TRBJ1-3	TRBV2	TRBD1	TGTGCCAGCAGGGTGGGACAGGGGGCCTCTGGAAACACCATATATTTT	CASRVGQGASGNTIYF
NA	TRBJ2-3	TRBV7-2	TRBD2	TGTGCCAGCAGCTCAGGCGGCACTAGCGGTACAGATACGCAGTATTTT	CASSSGGTSGTDTQYF
NA	TRBJ2-7	TRBV27	TRBD2	TGTGCCAGCCAACTGGGGCGGGGGGCCTACTACGAGCAGTACTTC	CASQLGRGAYYEQYF
NA	TRBJ2-7	TRBV30	TRBD1	TGTGCCTGGAGGGACAGGGCGCCCCGCTACGAGCAGTACTTC	CAWRDRAPRYEQYF
NA	TRBJ2-7	TRBV19	TRBD1	TGTGCCAGTAGTATAACGGGACAGGGGTACGAGCAGTACTTC	CASSITGQGYEQYF
NA	TRBJ2-1	TRBV9	TRBD2	TGTGCCAGCAGTCTGACTAGCGGGGAGTACAATGAGCAGTTCTTC	CASSLTSGEYNEQFF
NA	TRBJ2-5	TRBV5-6	NA	TGTGCCAGCAGCTTGCAGGATCAAGAGACCCAGTACTTC	CASSLQDQETQYF
NA	TRBJ2-7	TRBV23-1	NA	TGCGCCAGCAGACAACAGGGCAACTACGTAAGGCAGTACTTC	CASRQQGNYVRQYF
NA	TRBJ2-7	TRBV7-9	NA	NA	CASSFIAPGSSGQQYF
NA	TRBJ2-7	TRBV11-2	TRBD2	TGTGCCAGCAGCTTAGATCTGGGGGCGGGGGGTTCCTACGAGCAGTACTTC	CASSLDLGAGGSYEQYF
NA	TRBJ1-5	TRBV6-1	TRBD1	TGTGCCAGCAGTGCCCGGGACAGCGTATGGGAGCCCCAGCATTTT	CASSARDSVWEPQHF
once	TRBJ2-5	TRBV5-4	NA	TGTGCCAGCAGCTTGGGGGCACCCAGGACAGGGAGGGGGGAGACCCAGTACTTC	CASSLGAPRTGRGETQYF
NA	TRBJ1-2	TRBV5-6	TRBD1	TGTGCCAGCAGCTTGCGGCGTACAGGGGGTTTAGTTGGCTACACCTTC	CASSLRRTGGLVGYTF
once	TRBJ2-7	TRBV13	NA	TGTGCCAGCAGCTTATCCCCAATCCGGGACGGGGGACGTACGGGGTACGAGCAGTACTTC	CASSLSPIRDGGRTGYEQYF
NA	TRBJ1-3	TRBV10-1	NA	TGCGCCAGCAGTGAGTCCGGGTCGGGAAACACCATATATTTT	CASSESGSGNTIYF
NA	TRBJ2-1	TRBV28	TRBD2	TGTGCCAGCAGTGTTAGCGGGAGGGATGAGCAGTTCTTC	CASSVSGRDEQFF